What follows are 29 T cell receptor beta chains derived from one specimen sequenced in a study of glioma-infiltrating T cells after dendritic cell vaccination. Only in-frame clones appear in the TCRdb table, and some are missing; sequencing was by immunoSEQ multiplex PCR. Altogether 85,000 to 100,000 clones are present, approximately 78% being singletons, with the ten largest covering approximately 2%. Time point specified: after dendritic cell vaccination, including at tumor progression/relapse. This sample comprised blood, obtained after dendritic cell vaccination. The receptors here all came from a human donor with glioblastoma.

The gene calls are TRBV10-3 and TRBJ2-3; 10 bases are shared with TRBD2. V lost 4 bases and J lost 1; bases outside the gene matches: 2. Germline V gene sequence: CDR1 ENHRY, CDR2 SYGVKD. This CDR3 region has 15 residues. CDR3 amino acids: CAISVLAGGTDTQYF. CDR3 DNA sequence: TGTGCCATCAGTGTTCTAGCGGGAGGCACAGATACGCAGTATTTT.

The CDR3 DNA follows: TGTGCCAGCATCTCCCGGGGGGGAGGCTACACCTTC. It yields the protein CASISRGGGYTF. The chain links TRBV6-5 to TRBJ1-2; D may be TRBD1 (5 bases). CDR1 is MNHEY, CDR2 SVGAGI, per germline. Trimming removed 7 bases from V and 8 bases from J, with 14 bases in between. The CDR3 spans 12 residues.

This chain uses TRBV6-1 with TRBJ2-1; 10 bases are shared with TRBD2. This CDR3 region has 14 residues. The V and J ends lost 7 bases and 9 bases, in that order; junction bases with no gene match: 9. The germline CDR1 and CDR2 sequences are MNHNS and SASEGT. The CDR3 nucleotides read TGTGCCAGCACCCAGAGGGCTAGCGGGGGTGAGCAGTTCTTC. Its protein is CASTQRASGGEQFF.

The rearrangement uses TRBV6-5 and TRBJ1-1, with TRBD1 matching over 7 bases. V shed 5 bases and J 1 base; nucleotides not matched to a gene: 7. Germline CDR1 reads MNHEY; CDR2 reads SVGAGI. This CDR3 comprises 15 residues. CDR3 in DNA: TGTGCCAGCAGTACGTTGACAGGGACGAACACTGAAGCTTTCTTT. Amino acids: CASSTLTGTNTEAFF.

The chain links TRBV10-1 to TRBJ2-3, with 11 bases identical to TRBD2. CDR3 length: 15 residues. From germline, CDR1 is WNHNN and CDR2 SYGVQD (reference sequence). The V segment lost 6 bases and the J segment 0 bases; nucleotides outside the gene matches: 2. The CDR3 DNA sequence: TGCGCCAGCAGCCGGACTAGCGGGAGCACAGATACGCAGTATTTT. The encoded protein is CASSRTSGSTDTQYF.

This chain joins TRBV19 and TRBJ1-1; 8 bases fit TRBD1. Germline lookup yields CDR1 LNHDA and CDR2 SQIVND (reference sequence). This CDR3 region has 18 residues. With 3 bases clipped from V and 4 bases from J, the junction kept 16 bases outside the gene matches. In DNA, the CDR3 is TGTGCCAGTAGTATTTACCCCCCAGGGGGCGCCGCCGGCACTGAAGCTTTCTTT. Protein sequence: CASSIYPPGGAAGTEAFF. Based on the CDR3 plus reference TRBV19 and TRBJ1-1, the full variable domain is DGGITQSPKYLFRKEGQNVTLSCEQNLNHDAMYWYRQDPGQGLRLIYYSQIVNDFQKGDIAEGYSVSREKKESFPLTVTSAQKNPTAFYLCASSIYPPGGAAGTEAFFGQGTRLTVV.

This chain connects TRBV19 to TRBJ1-5, with 7 bases aligning to TRBD1. V shed 5 bases and J 3 bases; nucleotides not matched to a gene: 7. The CDR3 runs 15 residues. In germline, CDR1 is LNHDA, CDR2 SQIVND (reference sequence). The DNA for the CDR3 is TGTGCCAGTAGTTACCGGGACAGCTTCAATCAGCCCCAGCATTTT. Amino acids: CASSYRDSFNQPQHF.

The sample holds one count of this clone. The gene calls are TRBV5-4 and TRBJ1-1, with D possibly TRBD1 on 5 matching bases. V was cut by 1 base and J by 1 base, with 11 bases left in between. The CDR3 extends over 15 amino acids. Germline loops: CDR1 SGHNT, CDR2 YYREEE (reference sequence). CDR3: CASSLLQGSNTEAFF. In DNA form, the CDR3 reads TGTGCCAGCAGCTTGTTGCAGGGCTCGAACACTGAAGCTTTCTTT. Looking up the rest from reference TRBV5-4 and TRBJ1-1 gives the full variable domain: ETGVTQSPTHLIKTRGQQVTLRCSSQSGHNTVSWYQQALGQGPQFIFQYYREEENGRGNFPPRFSGLQFPNYSSELNVNALELDDSALYLCASSLLQGSNTEAFFGQGTRLTVV.

This clone was observed once. This rearrangement joins TRBV29-1 to TRBJ1-2; D remains ambiguous. Germline-derived CDR1 and CDR2 are SQVTM and ANQGSEA. Trimming stripped 8 bases from V and 4 bases from J, with 20 bases between. This CDR3 contains 14 residues. The DNA for the CDR3 is TGCAGCATTGTTGTGCCATCTCGGAGCTATGGCTACACCTTC. It translates to CSIVVPSRSYGYTF. Based on the CDR3 plus reference TRBV29-1 and TRBJ1-2, the full variable domain is SAVISQKPSRDICQRGTSLTIQCQVDSQVTMMFWYRQQPGQSLTLIATANQGSEATYESGFVIDKFPISRPNLTFSTLTVSNMSPEDSSIYLCSIVVPSRSYGYTFGSGTRLTVV.

This sequence joins TRBV11-3 and TRBJ2-1; 8 bases fit TRBD2. The germline V gene has CDR1 SGHNT and CDR2 YENEEA. This CDR3 comprises 15 residues. With V trimmed by 5 bases and J by 6 bases, 9 bases remained unmatched. CDR3 sequence reads: CASSRTSGSGNEQFF. Here the CDR3 DNA reads TGTGCCAGCAGCCGAACAAGCGGGAGTGGCAATGAGCAGTTCTTC.

The chain joins TRBV5-4 to TRBJ1-5, with 7 bases matching TRBD1. Trimming took 4 bases from V and 8 from J; bases not matched to a gene: 3. Germline V lookup: CDR1 SGHNT, CDR2 YYREEE (reference sequence). The CDR3 runs 12 residues. This CDR3 is CASSRDREPQHF. DNA of the CDR3: TGTGCCAGCAGCCGAGACAGGGAGCCCCAGCATTTT.

The chain is built from TRBV5-1 and TRBJ2-3; D might be TRBD1 (6 bases). This CDR3 is built from 15 residues. Deletions cut 0 bases from V and 4 bases from J, with 12 bases between. Germline values: CDR1 SGHRS, CDR2 YFSETQ. The CDR3 DNA reads TGCGCCAGCAGCTTGGGGCAGGGGTTTGCAGATACGCAGTATTTT. This gives the protein CASSLGQGFADTQYF. Looking up the rest from reference TRBV5-1 and TRBJ2-3 gives the full variable domain: KAGVTQTPRYLIKTRGQQVTLSCSPISGHRSVSWYQQTPGQGLQFLFEYFSETQRNKGNFPGRFSGRQFSNSRSEMNVSTLELGDSALYLCASSLGQGFADTQYFGPGTRLTVL.

The chain links TRBV7-7 to TRBJ2-5, with TRBD1 matching 9 bases. V dropped 1 base and J dropped 2; count of bases not matched to a gene: 5. Germline CDR1 and CDR2: SSHAT and FNYEAQ (reference sequence). The CDR3 has 16 amino acids. The CDR3 is CASSLGGTGQQETQYF. The CDR3 nucleotides read TGTGCCAGCAGCTTAGGAGGGACAGGGCAACAAGAGACCCAGTACTTC.

This clone was found many times. The chain carries TRBV6-1 and TRBJ2-3; 9 nucleotides line up with TRBD1. The length of the CDR3 is 15 residues. Per the germline V gene, CDR1 is MNHNS and CDR2 is SASEGT. The V segment lost 2 bases and the J segment 6 bases; nucleotides outside the gene matches: 6. The CDR3: CASSELDRGRDTQYF. The CDR3 bases are TGTGCCAGCAGTGAATTGGACAGGGGACGGGATACGCAGTATTTT.

This clone has just a few counts. V usage is TRBV5-1 and J usage is TRBJ1-2; 8 bases match TRBD1. Germline CDR1 reads SGHRS; CDR2 reads YFSETQ. With 4 bases clipped from V and 5 bases from J, the junction kept 4 bases outside the gene matches. The CDR3 has 13 residues. CDR3 sequence reads: CASSGDRQYGYTF. The CDR3 DNA sequence: TGCGCCAGCAGCGGGGACAGGCAATATGGCTACACCTTC.

The CDR3 DNA sequence: TGCGCCAGCAGCGTTGGGACTAGCGGATACTACGAGCAGTACTTC. This encodes CASSVGTSGYYEQYF. The chain has TRBV5-1 and TRBJ2-7, with TRBD2 identical over 11 bases. Unmatched junction bases numbered 6, after V lost 4 bases and J lost 3 bases. From germline, CDR1 is SGHRS and CDR2 YFSETQ. This CDR3 has 15 amino acids.

The CDR3 is CASSLEALGASPLHF. For the CDR3, the DNA is TGTGCCAGCAGCTTAGAGGCTCTAGGGGCCTCACCCCTCCACTTT. The rearrangement links TRBV7-9 to TRBJ1-6, with a weak D call TRBD1 (5 bases). Deletions cut 1 base from V and 10 bases from J, with 14 bases between. Germline V gives CDR1 SEHNR, CDR2 FQNEAQ (reference sequence). The CDR3 covers 15 residues.

This sequence joins TRBV5-1 and TRBJ1-2; 8 bases align to TRBD1. The junction had 5 bases not matched to a gene; V was cut back by 3 bases and J by 7 bases. This CDR3 is 13 amino acids long. CDR1 is SGHRS, CDR2 YFSETQ, per germline. The CDR3 spells CASSSGTGGGYTF. CDR3 nucleotides: TGCGCCAGCAGCTCCGGGACAGGTGGTGGCTACACCTTC.

This clone is medium-sized within its sample. V is TRBV27 and J is TRBJ2-1; a possible D gene is TRBD1 (5 bases). The V gene's germline CDR1 is MNHEY and CDR2 SMNVEV (reference sequence). Trimming took off 0 bases at V and 9 bases at J, with 12 bases between the two ends. The CDR3 sequence is 14 residues long. The CDR3 DNA reads as TGTGCCAGCAGTTTATCGATTCAGGGAACTGAGCAGTTCTTC. It codes for CASSLSIQGTEQFF.

The chain's CDR3 is CASRTSGSYEQYF. CDR3 sequence (DNA): TGTGCCAGCAGGACTAGCGGCTCCTACGAGCAGTACTTC. The V and J genes are TRBV6-5 and TRBJ2-7, with TRBD2 matching over 9 bases. Germline trimming cut 6 bases from V and 0 bases from J; bases unmatched to any gene: 0. CDR3 length: 13 residues. Germline V gives CDR1 MNHEY, CDR2 SVGAGI.

This rearrangement joins TRBV5-1 to TRBJ2-1; 11 nucleotides match TRBD2. After removal of 4 bases from V and 10 bases from J, the junction contained 10 bases not matched to a gene. The CDR3 is 15 residues long. The V gene's germline CDR1 is SGHRS and CDR2 YFSETQ. The CDR3 region is CASSPRLAGREEQFF. DNA of the CDR3: TGCGCCAGCAGCCCAAGACTAGCGGGAAGGGAAGAGCAGTTCTTC.

The gene calls are TRBV7-9 and TRBJ2-7, with D perhaps matching TRBD2 (5 bases). This CDR3 contains 15 residues. Per the germline V gene, CDR1 is SEHNR and CDR2 is FQNEAQ (reference sequence). Deletions cut 5 bases from V and 0 bases from J, with 14 bases between. The CDR3 sequence is CASSPRVASSYEQYF. Here the CDR3 DNA reads TGTGCCAGCAGCCCTCGCGTAGCGAGCTCCTACGAGCAGTACTTC.

V and J are TRBV27 and TRBJ2-2; D possibly corresponds to TRBD2 (6 bases). The CDR3 length is 15 residues. Trimming cost V 3 bases and J 8 bases, with 16 bases left between them. Germline V gene sequence: CDR1 MNHEY, CDR2 SMNVEV (reference sequence). CDR3 DNA: TGTGCCAGCAGTTTGTTCGTGGGGGGTTATGGGGAGCTGTTTTTT. Encoded protein: CASSLFVGGYGELFF.

The rearrangement uses TRBV27 and TRBJ2-3, with 9 bases lining up with TRBD2. The length of the CDR3 is 19 residues. Germline loops: CDR1 MNHEY, CDR2 SMNVEV (reference sequence). V lost 7 bases and J lost 4; bases outside the gene matches: 21. DNA of the CDR3: TGTGCCAGCACCCCCCGGGGCGGGGGGGCCAGGACCATCGCAGATACGCAGTATTTT. It yields the protein CASTPRGGGARTIADTQYF.

The chain carries TRBV6-1 and TRBJ2-5; possible D gene TRBD1, 6 bases. The CDR3 runs 13 residues. Germline CDR1 MNHNS, CDR2 SASEGT. The V end lost 8 bases, the J end lost 0 bases, and 10 bases lay between the germline ends. The CDR3 spells CASRTGHQETQYF. The CDR3 coding sequence is TGTGCCAGCCGAACAGGGCACCAAGAGACCCAGTACTTC.

This rearrangement joins TRBV27 to TRBJ1-6; perhaps TRBD1 as D (5 bases). The CDR3 is made up of 14 amino acids. Germline CDR1 is MNHEY and CDR2 is SMNVEV (reference sequence). V gave up 6 bases and J gave up 7 bases, with 13 bases separating them. Written as DNA, the CDR3 is TGTGCCAGCAGAGCCTCAGGGTGGAATTCACCCCTCCACTTT. It codes for CASRASGWNSPLHF.

CDR3 region: CASSEHPKAGSEQYV. The CDR3 DNA is TGTGCCAGCAGTGAACATCCGAAAGCGGGGAGCGAGCAGTACGTC. The rearrangement links TRBV6-1 to TRBJ2-7; 7 nucleotides line up with TRBD2. V dropped 2 bases and J dropped 6; count of bases not matched to a gene: 10. Germline CDR1 and CDR2: MNHNS and SASEGT. The CDR3 is 15 residues long.

The chain employs TRBV6-5 and TRBJ2-7; maybe TRBD2 (5 bases). V was cut by 2 bases and J by 4 bases, with 12 bases left in between. Germline V gene sequence: CDR1 MNHEY, CDR2 SVGAGI. The CDR3 has 14 residues. CDR3 sequence: CASSYTRSVYEQYF. CDR3 bases: TGTGCCAGCAGTTACACCCGTAGCGTATACGAGCAGTACTTC.

The gene calls are TRBV4-2 and TRBJ2-1, with D maybe TRBD2 (5 bases). Trimming pared 0 bases from V and 9 bases from J, leaving 9 bases between. Germline-derived CDR1 and CDR2 are LGHNA and YNFKEQ. The CDR3 length is 13 residues. As DNA, the CDR3 is TGTGCCAGCAGCCAAGAGAGGGTAGGTGAGCAGTTCTTC. Residues: CASSQERVGEQFF.